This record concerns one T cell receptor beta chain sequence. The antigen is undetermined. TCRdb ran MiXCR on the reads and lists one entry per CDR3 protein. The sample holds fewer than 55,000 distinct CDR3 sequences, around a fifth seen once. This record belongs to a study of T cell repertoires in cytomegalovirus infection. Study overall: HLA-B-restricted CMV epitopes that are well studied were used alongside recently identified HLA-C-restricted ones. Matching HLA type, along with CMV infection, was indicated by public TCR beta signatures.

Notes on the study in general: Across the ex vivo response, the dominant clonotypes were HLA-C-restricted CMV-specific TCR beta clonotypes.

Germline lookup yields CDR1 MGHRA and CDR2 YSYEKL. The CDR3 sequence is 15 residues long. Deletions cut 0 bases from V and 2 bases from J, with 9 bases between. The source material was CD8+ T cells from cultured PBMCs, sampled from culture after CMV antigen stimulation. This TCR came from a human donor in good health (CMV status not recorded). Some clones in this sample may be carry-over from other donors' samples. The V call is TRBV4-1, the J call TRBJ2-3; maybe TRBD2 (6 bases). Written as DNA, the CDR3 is TGCGCCAGCAGCCAAGAAGGAGGGACCACAGATACGCAGTATTTT. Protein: CASSQEGGTTDTQYF.